Following are 13 T cell receptor beta chains from one sample sequenced in a study of stem cell transplantation in POMP-related autoinflammatory disease. Using immunoSEQ multiplex PCR, the repertoire was profiled, and TCRdb retains in-frame clones only, with some absent. The profile shows about 6,900 clones, around 83% of them singletons. Input material: a CXCR5-defined cell subset from PBMCs. Receptors were obtained from a human donor in good health.

The chain uses TRBV9 and TRBJ1-1, with D uncertain. Germline CDR1 is SGDLS and CDR2 is YYNGEE. CDR3 length: 16 residues. V shed 0 bases and J shed 1 base, with 13 bases lying between them. The CDR3 bases are TGTGCCAGCAGCGTAGATGGAGTGGGGTCGAACACTGAAGCTTTCTTT. Translating gives CASSVDGVGSNTEAFF.

The chain has TRBV30 and TRBJ1-6; no reliable D call. The CDR3 extends over 13 amino acids. V shed 7 bases and J shed 11 bases, with 18 bases lying between them. From germline, CDR1 is GTSNPN and CDR2 SVGIG (reference sequence). The CDR3 is CAYEGRFGTPLHF. The CDR3 coding sequence is TGTGCCTATGAAGGCAGGTTTGGGACACCCCTCCACTTT.

V and J are TRBV28 and TRBJ2-7, with D unclear. V was trimmed by 8 bases and J by 3 bases, leaving 8 bases between them. Germline V gene sequence: CDR1 MDHEN, CDR2 SYDVKM. The CDR3 loop spans 11 amino acids. The DNA for the CDR3 is TGTGCCAGCGGCCCTGACTACGAGCAGTACTTC. Translated: CASGPDYEQYF.

The CDR3 region is CASRRRQGSYEQYF. CDR3 bases: TGTGCCAGCAGACGAAGACAGGGATCCTACGAGCAGTACTTC. The rearrangement links TRBV13 to TRBJ2-7; 7 bases are shared with TRBD1. Germline V gives CDR1 PRHDT, CDR2 FYEKMQ (reference sequence). V gave up 6 bases and J gave up 1 base; unmatched junction bases: 6. The CDR3 has 14 residues.

This chain connects TRBV29-1 to TRBJ2-7; D may match TRBD1 or TRBD2 (5 bases each). The CDR3 extends over 12 amino acids. Looked up from germline, CDR1 is SQVTM and CDR2 is ANQGSEA. Between the trimmed V and J ends, which lost 4 bases and 1 base, there was a span of 8 bases. This CDR3 reads CSVVGPSYEQYF. The CDR3, as DNA: TGCAGCGTTGTGGGACCATCCTACGAGCAGTACTTC.

DNA of the CDR3: TGTGCCAGCAGTTTACTTTGGGGTTCCGGGAGCGCCTACAATGAGCAGTTCTTC. Amino acid sequence: CASSLLWGSGSAYNEQFF. The gene calls are TRBV27 and TRBJ2-1; TRBD2 is a possible D gene (6 bases). The V end was cut by 2 bases, the J end by 2 bases, with 19 bases between. Per germline, CDR1 MNHEY and CDR2 SMNVEV (reference sequence). The CDR3 runs to 18 residues.

This clone showed up just once. The rearrangement uses TRBV5-1 and TRBJ2-4, with TRBD2 matching 11 bases. Germline V CDR1 and CDR2: SGHRS, YFSETQ. CDR3 length: 18 residues. The junction had 11 bases not matched to a gene; V was cut back by 4 bases and J by 2 bases. This CDR3 is CASSGGQTSGATKNIQYF. CDR3 DNA sequence: TGCGCCAGCAGCGGGGGACAGACTAGCGGGGCTACCAAAAACATTCAGTACTTC. Drawing the rest from reference TRBV5-1 and TRBJ2-4, the complete variable domain is KAGVTQTPRYLIKTRGQQVTLSCSPISGHRSVSWYQQTPGQGLQFLFEYFSETQRNKGNFPGRFSGRQFSNSRSEMNVSTLELGDSALYLCASSGGQTSGATKNIQYFGAGTRLSVL.

The V call is TRBV5-1, the J call TRBJ1-2; 8 bases agree with TRBD1. J gave up 6 bases and V 4 bases, and 8 bases lay outside the gene matches. The CDR3 length is 14 residues. Germline V gene lookup returns CDR1 SGHRS and CDR2 YFSETQ. In DNA, the CDR3 is TGCGCCAGCAGCGCGGAACAGGGGGTAGATGGCTACACCTTC. Protein product: CASSAEQGVDGYTF. Complete variable domain (other parts from reference TRBV5-1 and TRBJ1-2): KAGVTQTPRYLIKTRGQQVTLSCSPISGHRSVSWYQQTPGQGLQFLFEYFSETQRNKGNFPGRFSGRQFSNSRSEMNVSTLELGDSALYLCASSAEQGVDGYTFGSGTRLTVV.

V gene TRBV7-8 combines with J gene TRBJ2-7, with 10 bases that match TRBD2. The CDR3 has 17 residues. From germline, CDR1 is SGHVS and CDR2 FQNEAQ. V was clipped by 1 base and J by 5 bases; unmatched bases: 11. The CDR3 loop is CASSLVVASGGLHEQYF. The DNA of the CDR3 is TGTGCCAGCAGCTTAGTCGTAGCTAGCGGGGGACTCCACGAGCAGTACTTC.

The chain joins TRBV5-4 to TRBJ1-3; D ambiguous. The CDR3 length is 17 residues. Trimming stripped 4 bases from V and 4 bases from J, with 21 bases between. CDR1 and CDR2 from the germline V gene are SGHNT and YYREEE (reference sequence). The CDR3: CASSLITLKGSGNTIYF. CDR3 nucleotides: TGTGCCAGCAGCCTCATCACTCTTAAGGGATCCGGAAACACCATATATTTT.

V and J are TRBV9 and TRBJ2-1; D not certain. The V gene's germline CDR1 is SGDLS and CDR2 YYNGEE. V lost 0 bases to trimming and J lost 8 bases, with 12 bases between them. There are 14 residues in the CDR3. The CDR3 nucleotides read TGTGCCAGCAGCGTAGGTCTGTATTTCGATGAGCAGTTCTTC. Its protein is CASSVGLYFDEQFF.

V and J are TRBV5-4 and TRBJ2-1; D possibly corresponds to TRBD2 (5 bases). The length of the CDR3 is 13 residues. V was cut by 5 bases and J by 4 bases, with 10 bases left in between. Looked up from germline, CDR1 is SGHNT and CDR2 is YYREEE (reference sequence). CDR3 loop: CASSRGSYNEQFF. The CDR3 nucleotides are TGTGCCAGCAGTCGGGGATCGTACAATGAGCAGTTCTTC. Supplemented by reference TRBV5-4 and TRBJ2-1, the full variable domain reads ETGVTQSPTHLIKTRGQQVTLRCSSQSGHNTVSWYQQALGQGPQFIFQYYREEENGRGNFPPRFSGLQFPNYSSELNVNALELDDSALYLCASSRGSYNEQFFGPGTRLTVL.

The chain joins TRBV28 to TRBJ1-1; TRBD1 matches at 11 bases. V shed 8 bases and J 2 bases; nucleotides not matched to a gene: 4. This CDR3 region has 14 residues. In germline, CDR1 is MDHEN, CDR2 SYDVKM. For the CDR3, the DNA is TGTGCCAGCCGGACAGGGGGCACTAACACTGAAGCTTTCTTT. Its translation is CASRTGGTNTEAFF. The variable domain in full, completed from reference TRBV28 and TRBJ1-1, reads DVKVTQSSRYLVKRTGEKVFLECVQDMDHENMFWYRQDPGLGLRLIYFSYDVKMKEKGDIPEGYSVSREKKERFSLILESASTNQTSMYLCASRTGGTNTEAFFGQGTRLTVV.